This T cell receptor beta chain was captured in a study of T cells in Graves' hyperthyroidism and ophthalmopathy. A word on this clonotype: The antigen remains undetermined. A much larger clone differs by one base, so this may be a read error.

Patients having uncontrolled infection, another autoimmune disease, pregnancy or lactation were not included. Regions amplified from RNA transcripts were the TCR beta CDR3 regions. An initial round of RT-PCR targeting the TCR CDR3 relied on the HTBI primer set. TCRdb re-analysed the multiplex PCR reads in MiXCR, keeping a single row per CDR3 protein. Of some 440,000 distinct CDR3 sequences detected, around a sixth appear once; the ten largest clones hold over 12%. Trimming cost V 6 bases and J 12 bases; bases outside gene matches: 18. This CDR3 has 17 residues. From germline, CDR1 is SQVTM and CDR2 ANQGSEA. Broader study findings: Blood also carried most thyroid clonotypes expanded above 0.001. Ophthalmopathy was model-predicted a median about 7.1 months pre-onset.

The receptor comes from a woman in her late teens or twenties with Graves' hyperthyroidism. The source material was blood. The genes are TRBV29-1 and TRBJ2-1, with 15 bases that match TRBD2. CDR3 coding DNA: TGCAGCGTAGAGCCGATACCGGGACTAGCGGGAGGTTATGGGCAGTTCTTC. This gives the protein CSVEPIPGLAGGYGQFF.